Listed below are T cell receptor beta chains from one sample, sequenced in a study of Ad26.COV2.S vaccination and SARS-CoV-2 variants. Libraries were prepared by immunoSEQ multiplex PCR; TCRdb keeps only in-frame clonotypes and omits some of them. The sample includes 300,000 to 400,000 clones, around 87% of them seen just once. The sequencing here drew on peripheral blood, taken in a trial of Ad26.COV2.S vaccine versus placebo. These receptors came from a person between 18 and 65 years old who received the Ad26.COV2.S COVID-19 vaccine or a placebo. Both conserved end residues are part of each CDR3. The order of the fields is D gene, clone size, CDR3 length, V gene, J gene, CDR3 protein, CDR3 DNA. A D gene is named only where the DNA matches it firmly. Size tells how often a clone was seen (once, few, many) or the class of an expanded clone, and some rows leave it out.

d_call: .
clone_size: once
cdr3_length: 15
v_call: TRBV6-5
j_call: TRBJ1-6
cdr3_aa: CAVRDRLSYNSPLHF
cdr3_nt: TGTGCCGTAAGAGACAGGCTCTCCTATAATTCACCCCTCCACTTT

d_call: .
clone_size: .
cdr3_length: 16
v_call: TRBV3-1/TRBV3-2
j_call: TRBJ2-3
cdr3_aa: CASSHRASYSPDTQYF
cdr3_nt: TGTGCCAGCAGCCACAGGGCCAGTTATTCGCCAGATACGCAGTATTTT

d_call: .
clone_size: .
cdr3_length: 12
v_call: TRBV15
j_call: TRBJ2-7
cdr3_aa: CATSRAGSEQYF
cdr3_nt: TGTGCCACCAGCAGAGCAGGAAGCGAGCAGTACTTC

d_call: TRBD2
clone_size: .
cdr3_length: 15
v_call: TRBV18
j_call: TRBJ2-7
cdr3_aa: CASSPRTSGDHEQYF
cdr3_nt: TGTGCCAGCTCACCGAGGACTAGCGGGGACCACGAGCAGTACTTC

d_call: TRBD1
clone_size: .
cdr3_length: 16
v_call: TRBV6-5
j_call: TRBJ1-4
cdr3_aa: CASSYGTGGTNEKLFF
cdr3_nt: TGTGCCAGCAGTTACGGGACAGGGGGAACTAATGAAAAACTGTTTTTT

d_call: TRBD1
clone_size: .
cdr3_length: 14
v_call: TRBV5-6
j_call: TRBJ2-7
cdr3_aa: CASSFDRVEYEQYF
cdr3_nt: TGTGCCAGCAGCTTTGACAGGGTCGAATACGAGCAGTACTTC

d_call: .
clone_size: .
cdr3_length: 15
v_call: TRBV20-1
j_call: TRBJ2-5
cdr3_aa: CSASWTGGRQETQYF
cdr3_nt: TGCAGTGCTAGTTGGACGGGGGGCCGGCAAGAGACCCAGTACTTC

d_call: .
clone_size: .
cdr3_length: 15
v_call: TRBV7-6
j_call: TRBJ2-6
cdr3_aa: CASSLAGSGANVLTF
cdr3_nt: TGTGCCAGCAGCTTAGCGGGCTCTGGGGCCAACGTCCTGACTTTC

d_call: .
clone_size: many
cdr3_length: 15
v_call: TRBV14
j_call: TRBJ1-2
cdr3_aa: CASSQFGYSTYGYTF
cdr3_nt: TGTGCCAGCAGCCAATTCGGGTACTCGACCTATGGCTACACCTTC

d_call: TRBD1
clone_size: .
cdr3_length: 16
v_call: TRBV3-1/TRBV3-2
j_call: TRBJ1-6
cdr3_aa: CASSQVGGGWHSPLHF
cdr3_nt: TGTGCCAGCAGCCAAGTGGGAGGGGGCTGGCATTCACCCCTCCACTTT

d_call: .
clone_size: .
cdr3_length: 15
v_call: TRBV5-4
j_call: TRBJ1-1
cdr3_aa: CASSHELTSNTEAFF
cdr3_nt: TGTGCCAGCAGCCACGAATTAACCTCGAACACTGAAGCTTTCTTT

d_call: .
clone_size: .
cdr3_length: 13
v_call: TRBV15
j_call: TRBJ2-7
cdr3_aa: CATSRDVSYEQYF
cdr3_nt: TGTGCCACCAGCCGGGACGTCTCCTACGAGCAGTACTTC

d_call: TRBD1
clone_size: .
cdr3_length: 14
v_call: TRBV19
j_call: TRBJ2-1
cdr3_aa: CASSLGTGLVEQFF
cdr3_nt: TGTGCCAGTAGTTTAGGGACAGGGTTGGTTGAGCAGTTCTTC

d_call: TRBD1
clone_size: .
cdr3_length: 13
v_call: TRBV30
j_call: TRBJ2-1
cdr3_aa: CAWRRDSQNEQFF
cdr3_nt: TGTGCCTGGAGAAGGGACAGTCAAAATGAGCAGTTCTTC

d_call: .
clone_size: .
cdr3_length: 15
v_call: TRBV7-6
j_call: TRBJ1-1
cdr3_aa: CASRPRRGEYTEAFF
cdr3_nt: TGTGCCAGCAGGCCACGTAGAGGGGAATACACTGAAGCTTTCTTT

d_call: TRBD1
clone_size: once
cdr3_length: 16
v_call: TRBV5-8
j_call: TRBJ2-5
cdr3_aa: CASSLGQGQGAETQYF
cdr3_nt: TGTGCCAGCAGCTTGGGCCAGGGACAGGGGGCAGAGACCCAGTACTTC

d_call: TRBD1
clone_size: .
cdr3_length: 22
v_call: TRBV28
j_call: TRBJ2-7
cdr3_aa: CASSSFISDRGELYYRTYEQYF
cdr3_nt: TGTGCCAGCAGTTCCTTCATATCGGACAGGGGAGAATTGTACTATCGGACCTACGAGCAGTACTTC

d_call: TRBD2
clone_size: .
cdr3_length: 18
v_call: TRBV5-1
j_call: TRBJ2-5
cdr3_aa: CASIRGGLAGAIQETQYF
cdr3_nt: TGCGCCAGCATCAGAGGGGGACTAGCGGGGGCCATCCAAGAGACCCAGTACTTC

d_call: TRBD1
clone_size: .
cdr3_length: 13
v_call: TRBV12-3/TRBV12-4
j_call: TRBJ1-2
cdr3_aa: CASSTGGLNGYTF
cdr3_nt: TGTGCCAGCAGCACAGGGGGCTTGAATGGCTACACCTTC

d_call: TRBD1
clone_size: .
cdr3_length: 18
v_call: TRBV7-8
j_call: TRBJ2-3
cdr3_aa: CASSLARTRQGGTDTQYF
cdr3_nt: TGTGCCAGCAGCTTAGCCAGAACCAGACAGGGGGGTACAGATACGCAGTATTTT

d_call: .
clone_size: .
cdr3_length: 16
v_call: TRBV4-2
j_call: TRBJ1-4
cdr3_aa: CASSLVGGTTNEKLFF
cdr3_nt: TGTGCCAGCAGCCTTGTAGGAGGGACAACTAATGAAAAACTGTTTTTT

d_call: .
clone_size: .
cdr3_length: 13
v_call: TRBV11-2
j_call: TRBJ2-6
cdr3_aa: CASRDSGANVLTF
cdr3_nt: TGTGCCAGCAGAGACTCTGGGGCCAACGTCCTGACTTTC

d_call: .
clone_size: .
cdr3_length: 14
v_call: TRBV5-4
j_call: TRBJ1-1
cdr3_aa: CASSPWGGDTEAFF
cdr3_nt: TGTGCCAGCAGCCCCTGGGGGGGAGACACTGAAGCTTTCTTT

d_call: .
clone_size: .
cdr3_length: 13
v_call: TRBV11-3
j_call: TRBJ2-1
cdr3_aa: CASSSTDYNEQFF
cdr3_nt: TGTGCCAGCAGCTCGACAGACTACAATGAGCAGTTCTTC

d_call: .
clone_size: .
cdr3_length: 14
v_call: TRBV6-1
j_call: TRBJ1-5
cdr3_aa: CASSEIGVRQPQHF
cdr3_nt: TGTGCCAGCAGTGAAATCGGGGTTCGACAGCCCCAGCATTTT

d_call: .
clone_size: once
cdr3_length: 14
v_call: TRBV2
j_call: TRBJ1-4
cdr3_aa: CASSAAGSNEKLFF
cdr3_nt: TGTGCCAGCAGTGCCGCTGGATCTAATGAAAAACTGTTTTTT

d_call: .
clone_size: .
cdr3_length: 15
v_call: TRBV5-6
j_call: TRBJ2-5
cdr3_aa: CASSLDGGPGETQYF
cdr3_nt: TGTGCCAGCAGCTTGGATGGGGGGCCGGGAGAGACCCAGTACTTC

d_call: .
clone_size: .
cdr3_length: 14
v_call: TRBV7-9
j_call: TRBJ1-1
cdr3_aa: CASSLELGGAGAFF
cdr3_nt: TGTGCCAGCAGCTTAGAATTGGGGGGTGCTGGGGCTTTCTTT